This TCR beta chain was sequenced during a study of shared clonotypes between healthy human individuals. The assay was immunoSEQ multiplex PCR, and TCRdb's table has in-frame clones only and misses some. The sample shows under 750,000 clones, 55% to 80% of them seen only once. The CDR3 contains 19 residues. Per the germline V gene, CDR1 is MDHEN and CDR2 is SYDVKM. Deletions cut 6 bases from V and 9 bases from J, with 33 bases between. HIV-negative, healthy adults without recent acute infections or vaccinations were the donors. This clone occurred a few times. Sequences were obtained from memory CD4+ T cells sorted from blood. Subset noted: CD45RA-negative fraction. The genes are TRBV28 and TRBJ2-1; D may be TRBD1 or TRBD2 (9 bases each). The receptor was isolated from a woman aged 25 to 39 in good health. The CDR3 here is CASSPPGQGIGGLAFEQFF. In DNA form, the CDR3 reads TGTGCCAGCAGCCCACCGGGACAGGGAATAGGGGGACTAGCTTTTGAGCAGTTCTTC.